What follows is one T cell receptor (beta chain) and its context. The CDR3 consists of 15 residues. CDR1 and CDR2 from the germline V gene are LNHDA and SQIVND (reference sequence). These data come from a study of monozygotic twins with inflammatory bowel disease. TCRdb reprocessed the 5' RACE reads; each CDR3 protein has one entry and no DNA is given. The clone table shows around 100,000 distinct CDR3 sequences, with the ten largest holding approximately 1.8%. Sequenced: blood. The origin of this receptor is a human donor with ulcerative colitis or Crohn's disease, or a healthy co-twin of an affected twin (not recorded which). The chain couples TRBV19 to TRBJ2-1; checking the TCRdb D call of TRBD2 is not possible without DNA. CDR3 protein: CASRVRTSGHNEQFF.